A selection of T cell receptor beta chains follows, all from one sample in a study of blood T cell repertoires in COVID-19. TCRdb's table, derived via immunoSEQ multiplex PCR, lists solely in-frame clones and lacks some. Among about 55,000 clones, approximately 91% were seen once, and the ten largest hold about 8.5%. Sequencing used peripheral blood. Receptors were obtained from a man aged 60-69 years with active COVID-19. The CDR3 runs from the conserved cysteine through the conserved F or W. Fields, in order: D gene, J gene, V gene, clone size, CDR3 DNA, CDR3 protein. The D gene is left open where the match is weak. Some rows mark clone size as missing; the rest say once, few, many or name a class of expanded clone.

>TRBD2|TRBJ2-3|TRBV7-3|NA
TGTGCCAGCAGCTTATTCGCTAGCGGGATTGGCACAGATACGCAGTATTTT
CASSLFASGIGTDTQYF
>NA|TRBJ2-7|TRBV14|NA
TGTGCCAGCAGCCAAGGATACGGGGTAGGGACCTACGAGCAGTACTTC
CASSQGYGVGTYEQYF
>NA|TRBJ1-1|TRBV2|NA
TGTGCCACCGCCCCCAGGGGGAACACTGAAGCTTTCTTT
CATAPRGNTEAFF
>NA|TRBJ2-1|TRBV11-3|NA
TGTGCCAGCAGCTTAGATCCGGGGGTTTACAATGAGCAGTTCTTC
CASSLDPGVYNEQFF
>TRBD2|TRBJ2-1|TRBV10-1|NA
TGCGCCAGCAGTGCCGGGACTAGCGACTACAATGAGCAGTTCTTC
CASSAGTSDYNEQFF
>NA|TRBJ2-7|TRBV6-1|NA
TGTGCCAGCAGTGAACTGAGAGACAGCCCCTACGAGCAGTACTTC
CASSELRDSPYEQYF
>NA|TRBJ2-3|TRBV9|NA
TGTGCCAGCAGCGTAGCGGGAGCAGATACGCAGTATTTT
CASSVAGADTQYF
>TRBD2|TRBJ2-1|TRBV7-9|NA
TGTGCCAGCAGCTTACTAGCGGGAGTCTACAATGAGCAGTTCTTC
CASSLLAGVYNEQFF
>TRBD2|TRBJ2-1|TRBV15|NA
TGTGCCACCAGCAGAGATCCGGGAGGGATCGATGAGCAGTTCTTC
CATSRDPGGIDEQFF
>TRBD1|TRBJ2-2|TRBV6-5|NA
TGTGCCAGCAGTTACGGACAGGGGGCCACCGGGGAGCTGTTTTTT
CASSYGQGATGELFF
>TRBD1|TRBJ2-6|TRBV7-8|once
TGTGCCAGCAGCTTAGCGTTACAGGGGGCAACTGGGGCCAACGTCCTGACTTTC
CASSLALQGATGANVLTF
>TRBD2|TRBJ2-7|TRBV30|NA
TGTGCCTGGAGTGTACTAGCGGGAGGTTTGGGCGAGCAGTACTTC
CAWSVLAGGLGEQYF
>TRBD2|TRBJ2-1|TRBV29-1|few
TGCAGCGTTGAACCGGGACTAGCGGGAGTCAATGAGCAGTTCTTC
CSVEPGLAGVNEQFF
>TRBD1|TRBJ1-2|TRBV4-2|NA
TGTGCCAGCAGCCAACCTTCTGGACAGGGGGCGCGAGGCTACACCTTC
CASSQPSGQGARGYTF
>NA|TRBJ1-1|TRBV29-1|once
TGCAGCGTGGGGGGGTTTATGAACACTGAAGCTTTCTTT
CSVGGFMNTEAFF
>TRBD2|TRBJ2-1|TRBV18|NA
TGTGCCAGCTCACCCCCAACCGGGACTAGCGGGAGGGTAGATGAGCAGTTCTTC
CASSPPTGTSGRVDEQFF
>NA|TRBJ2-1|TRBV30|once
TGTGCCTGGACATTAGCGTCCGTCTACAATGAGCAGTTCTTC
CAWTLASVYNEQFF
>NA|TRBJ2-1|TRBV4-2|NA
TGTGCCAGCAGCCAAGTAACTAGCCGATACTCCTACAATGAGCAGTTCTTC
CASSQVTSRYSYNEQFF
>TRBD2|TRBJ2-7|TRBV2|NA
TGTGCCAGCAGTGTCCGCGGGAGCTCCTACGAGCAGTACTTC
CASSVRGSSYEQYF
>NA|TRBJ2-5|TRBV19|NA
TGTGCCAGTAGTATATTGGCCCGGGGGACCCAGTACTTC
CASSILARGTQYF
>TRBD2|TRBJ2-7|TRBV4-2|NA
TGTGCCAGCAGCCAAGGTGCGGGACTAGCGCGCTACGAGCAGTACTTC
CASSQGAGLARYEQYF
>NA|TRBJ2-7|TRBV6-6|NA
TGTGCCAGCAGTCCCAGGGTCCGGTCCTACGAGCAGTACTTC
CASSPRVRSYEQYF
>NA|TRBJ2-7|TRBV2|NA
TGTGCCAGCACCGACAACAGGGTACTCTACGAGCAGTACTTC
CASTDNRVLYEQYF
>TRBD2|TRBJ2-1|TRBV24-1|NA
TGTGCCACCAGAACCGGGACTAGCGGGAACAATGAGCAGTTCTTC
CATRTGTSGNNEQFF
>NA|TRBJ1-5|TRBV27|NA
TGTGCCAGCAGTTTAAACGGGAATAATCAGCCCCAGCATTTT
CASSLNGNNQPQHF
>NA|TRBJ2-7|TRBV1|NA
TGCACCAGCAGCCGGGGGAGCGGGACATTGTCCTACGAGCAGTACTTC
CTSSRGSGTLSYEQYF
>TRBD1|TRBJ1-4|TRBV19|NA
TGTGCCAGTAGAATGGACAGGGAAAAACTGTTTTTT
CASRMDREKLFF
>NA|TRBJ1-6|TRBV30|NA
TGTGCCTGGAGTACAGCAGAAAATTCACCCCTCCACTTT
CAWSTAENSPLHF
>NA|TRBJ1-5|TRBV4-1|NA
TGCGCCAGCAGCCACCGACTTGACAGGAATCAGCCCCAGCATTTT
CASSHRLDRNQPQHF